This paragraph covers one T cell receptor beta chain sequence. Its target is unknown. This PCR relied on a set of 60 Vbeta primers and 13 Jbeta primers. Sequencing used immunoSEQ multiplex PCR; TCRdb keeps in-frame clones, though not all of them. Counted here are around 190,000 clones, 79% occurring once; the ten biggest clones make up around 0.69%. This entry is derived from a study of cytomegalovirus exposure and HLA in healthy donors. Notes on the study in general: Later analysis suggested most CMV-associated TCR beta chains were HLA-restricted. Some V segments, TRBV6-2 and TRBV6-3 among them, were indistinguishable and were therefore excluded. Within an earlier analysis, most TCR beta V segments proved productive either about 87% or about 30% of the time.

Trimming at V came to 1 base and at J to 5 bases, leaving 11 bases not matched to a gene. CDR1 and CDR2 from the germline V gene are LGHNA and YNFKEQ. This CDR3 spans 17 amino acids. This receptor was identified in a woman aged 35 to 49 in good health and CMV-seronegative. The chain employs TRBV4-2 and TRBJ1-5, with 7 positions matching TRBD1. The sequenced sample was PBMCs. The CDR3 sequence is CASSQVLEGRGDQPQHF. The CDR3 DNA reads TGTGCCAGCAGCCAAGTACTGGAGGGCAGGGGGGATCAGCCCCAGCATTTT.